The source of this T cell receptor (beta chain) is a study of early T cells in non-severe SARS-CoV-2 infection. At the level of the study: Sequencing input comprised bulk RNA from unsorted whole blood; chain pairing was not available.

This clonotype showed up many times. Its target is not known. This CDR3 comprises 12 residues. Germline CDR1 reads SEHNR; CDR2 reads FQNEAQ (reference sequence). V was cut by 7 bases and J by 3 bases, with 4 bases left in between. The study, taken as a whole, reports: Matching results from VDJdb favored anti-spike CD8 responses, leaving private and CD4 specificities undetected.

The protocol attached unique molecular identifiers to individual cDNA molecules. TCRdb passed the 5' RACE reads through MiXCR, listing each CDR3 protein once. The table records 55,000 to 75,000 distinct CDR3 sequences, more than 7.5% of them present only once. Sequenced sample: whole blood. This receptor was obtained from an adult who was a healthcare worker with PCR-confirmed SARS-CoV-2 infection or an uninfected control (not recorded which). The rearrangement links TRBV7-9 to TRBJ2-6, with D hard to call. The CDR3 DNA reads as TGTGCCAGCATAGTTGGGGCCAACGTCCTGACTTTC. Translating it yields CASIVGANVLTF.